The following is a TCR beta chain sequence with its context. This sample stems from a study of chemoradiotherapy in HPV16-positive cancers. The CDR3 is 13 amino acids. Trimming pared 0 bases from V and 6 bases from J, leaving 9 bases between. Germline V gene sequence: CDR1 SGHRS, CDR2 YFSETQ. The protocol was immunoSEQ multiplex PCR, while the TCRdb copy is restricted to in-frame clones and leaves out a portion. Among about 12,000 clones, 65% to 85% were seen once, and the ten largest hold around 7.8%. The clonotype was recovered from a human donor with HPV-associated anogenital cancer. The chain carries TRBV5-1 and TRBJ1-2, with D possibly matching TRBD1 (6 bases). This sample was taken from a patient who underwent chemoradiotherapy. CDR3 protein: CASSLGTANGYTF. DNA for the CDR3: TGCGCCAGCAGCTTGGGGACAGCCAATGGCTACACCTTC.